The 3 T cell receptor beta chains below were found in one sample sequenced in a study of blood T cell repertoires in COVID-19. Assay used: immunoSEQ multiplex PCR; TCRdb lists only in-frame clones, some missing. The table has approximately 120,000 clones, approximately 89% seen once; the top ten hold 2.5% to 3.5%. Material: peripheral blood. The receptors stem from a woman aged 80 or older with COVID-19, enrolled during active disease.

V and J are TRBV6-5 and TRBJ2-6; D is perhaps TRBD1 (6 bases). This CDR3 region has 15 residues. CDR1 and CDR2 from the germline V gene are MNHEY and SVGAGI. Trimming took off 10 bases at V and 1 base at J, with 14 bases between the two ends. Written as DNA, the CDR3 is TGTGCCACCTATCAGGGGAGTTCTGGGGCCAACGTCCTGACTTTC. Protein: CATYQGSSGANVLTF.

The rearrangement joins TRBV2 to TRBJ1-5; D call uncertain. Trimming left V 6 bases short and J 4 bases short, with 10 bases between. The CDR3 is made up of 13 amino acids. Germline V gives CDR1 SNHLY, CDR2 FYNNEI. This chain's CDR3 is CASSAGRNQPQHF. DNA of the CDR3: TGTGCCAGCAGCGCCGGGAGAAATCAGCCCCAGCATTTT.

The V gene is TRBV23-1, the J gene TRBJ2-1, with D hard to call. TRBV23-1 is labeled an ORF, and its function is uncertain. Trimming cost V 6 bases and J 0 bases, with 9 bases left between them. The CDR3 spans 14 residues. The chain's CDR3 is CASSASSSYNEQFF. The CDR3 coding sequence is TGCGCCAGCAGCGCTTCGAGCTCCTACAATGAGCAGTTCTTC.